This T cell receptor beta chain was obtained from a study of spatial heterogeneity in lung cancer. Study at large: PBMC samples from follow-up, where available, were sequenced a median of approximately 24 months after resection.

The sample's time point: blood at routine non-recurrence follow-up after resection. Material for sequencing was whole RNA from tumor, nontumor lung or frozen PBMC, left unsorted. Via MiXCR, TCRdb re-called the 5' RACE reads, giving one row per CDR3 protein. The sample carries about 10,000 distinct CDR3 sequences, over 20% recorded once. The material sequenced was PBMCs, taken at follow-up. This TCR came from a male donor with early-stage non-small cell lung cancer.

The chain's CDR3 is CATSRGTEAFF. For the CDR3, the DNA is TGTGCCACCAGTCGGGGCACTGAAGCTTTCTTT. This rearrangement joins TRBV24-1 to TRBJ1-1; no reliable D call. Trimming took 6 bases from V and 4 from J, leaving 5 bases between them. Germline loops: CDR1 KGHDR, CDR2 SFDVKD. The CDR3 length is 11 residues.